This record concerns one T cell receptor (beta chain) sequence. The sample belongs to a study of CD8 T cells in Susac syndrome. RNA amounts of roughly 0.5 to 1 ug underwent reverse transcription with random hexamers. It was immunoSEQ multiplex PCR that amplified TCR beta CDR3 across 54 Vbeta and 13 Jbeta. A single record per CDR3 protein comes from TCRdb applying MiXCR to the immunoSEQ multiplex PCR reads. The data hold 330,000 or so distinct CDR3 sequences, with 65% to 90% observed a single time. Germline-derived CDR1 and CDR2 are MNHEY and SMNVEV (reference sequence). V lost 6 bases, J lost 7 bases, and 13 bases lay in between. This CDR3 region has 14 residues. The patients serving as multiple sclerosis controls were treatment-naive. They had stable or active relapsing-remitting disease and fulfilled revised McDonald criteria.

The TCR comes from a human donor with multiple sclerosis. Sequencing used CD8+ T cells from PBMCs. V is TRBV27 and J is TRBJ1-6; a weak D match, TRBD1 (6 bases). The CDR3 sequence: CASSTRGKNSPLHF. CDR3 nucleotide sequence: TGTGCCAGCAGCACAAGGGGGAAAAATTCACCCCTCCACTTT.